This T cell receptor beta chain was identified in a study of blood T cell repertoires in COVID-19. Study-wide background: COVID-19 samples from acute and convalescent phases originated in the United States, Italy and Spain. Sources were T cells, B-cell-depleted T cells, or PBMCs; the material itself was cDNA or gDNA.

Produced via immunoSEQ multiplex PCR; TCRdb's table is partial and in-frame only. The sample records some 100,000 clones, about nine tenths being singletons. The V gene lost 0 bases and the J gene lost 5 bases, with 12 bases spanning the gap. Germline V gene data show CDR1 as SGHRS and CDR2 as YFSETQ. This CDR3 region has 15 residues. The chain employs TRBV5-1 and TRBJ1-5, with a possible D match to TRBD1 (6 bases). The clonotype originates from a man aged 50-59 years with active COVID-19. Sequenced sample: peripheral blood. CDR3 region: CASSLGGGYDQPQHF. For the CDR3, the DNA is TGCGCCAGCAGCTTGGGGGGGGGCTATGATCAGCCCCAGCATTTT.